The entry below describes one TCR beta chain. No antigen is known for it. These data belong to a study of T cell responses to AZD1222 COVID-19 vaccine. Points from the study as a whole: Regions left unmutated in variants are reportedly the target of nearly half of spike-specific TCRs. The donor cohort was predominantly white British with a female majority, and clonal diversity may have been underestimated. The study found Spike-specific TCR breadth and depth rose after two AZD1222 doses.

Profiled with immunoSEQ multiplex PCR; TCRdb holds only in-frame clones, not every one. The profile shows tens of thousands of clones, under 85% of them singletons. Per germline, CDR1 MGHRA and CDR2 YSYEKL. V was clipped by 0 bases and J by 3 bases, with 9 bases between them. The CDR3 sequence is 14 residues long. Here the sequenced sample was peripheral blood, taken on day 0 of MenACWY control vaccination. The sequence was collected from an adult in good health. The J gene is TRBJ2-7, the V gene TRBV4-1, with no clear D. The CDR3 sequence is CASSQEIQFYEQYF. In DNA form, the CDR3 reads TGCGCCAGCAGCCAAGAGATACAGTTCTACGAGCAGTACTTC.